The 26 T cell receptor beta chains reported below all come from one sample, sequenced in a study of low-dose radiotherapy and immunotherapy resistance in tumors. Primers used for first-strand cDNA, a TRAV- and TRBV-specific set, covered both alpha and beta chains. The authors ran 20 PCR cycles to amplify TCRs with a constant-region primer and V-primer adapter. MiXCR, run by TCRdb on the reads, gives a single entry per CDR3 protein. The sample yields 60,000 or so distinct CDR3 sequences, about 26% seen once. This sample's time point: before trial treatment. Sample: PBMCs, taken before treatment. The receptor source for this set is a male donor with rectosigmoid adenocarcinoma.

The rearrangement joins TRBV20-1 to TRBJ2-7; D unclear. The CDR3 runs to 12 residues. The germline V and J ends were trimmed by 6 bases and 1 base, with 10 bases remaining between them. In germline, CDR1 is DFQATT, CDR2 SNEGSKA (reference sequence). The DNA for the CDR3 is TGCAGTGCCCCCAGGTCATCCTACGAGCAGTACTTC. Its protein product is CSAPRSSYEQYF.

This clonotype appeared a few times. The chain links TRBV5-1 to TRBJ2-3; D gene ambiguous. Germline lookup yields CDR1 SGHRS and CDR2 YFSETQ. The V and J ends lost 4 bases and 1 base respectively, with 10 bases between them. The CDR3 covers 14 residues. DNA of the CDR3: TGCGCCAGCAGCGGGCACATCGGCACAGATACGCAGTATTTT. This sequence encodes CASSGHIGTDTQYF.

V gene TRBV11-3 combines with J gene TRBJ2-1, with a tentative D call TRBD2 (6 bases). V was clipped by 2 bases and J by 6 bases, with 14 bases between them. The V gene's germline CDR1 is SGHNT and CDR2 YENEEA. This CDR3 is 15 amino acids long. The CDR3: CASSLSLAPVNEQFF. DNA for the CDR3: TGTGCCAGCAGCTTATCACTAGCTCCGGTCAATGAGCAGTTCTTC. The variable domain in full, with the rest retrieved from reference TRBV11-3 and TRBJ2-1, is EAGVVQSPRYKIIEKKQPVAFWCNPISGHNTLYWYLQNLGQGPELLIRYENEEAVDDSQLPKDRFSAERLKGVDSTLKIQPAELGDSAVYLCASSLSLAPVNEQFFGPGTRLTVL.

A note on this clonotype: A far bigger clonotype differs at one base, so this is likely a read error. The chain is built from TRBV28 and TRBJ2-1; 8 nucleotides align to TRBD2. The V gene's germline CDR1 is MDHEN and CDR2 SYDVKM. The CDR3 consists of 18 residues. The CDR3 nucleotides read TGTGCCAGCAGTTTAACACCTCCAACTAGCGGCTATTACAATGAGCAGTTATTC. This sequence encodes CASSLTPPTSGYYNEQLF.

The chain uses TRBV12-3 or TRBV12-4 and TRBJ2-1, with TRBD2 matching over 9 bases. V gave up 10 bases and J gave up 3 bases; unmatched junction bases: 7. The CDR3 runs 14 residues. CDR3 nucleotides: TGTGCCACCGCGCGGGAGGGTGGCTACAATGAGCAGTTCTTC. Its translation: CATAREGGYNEQFF.

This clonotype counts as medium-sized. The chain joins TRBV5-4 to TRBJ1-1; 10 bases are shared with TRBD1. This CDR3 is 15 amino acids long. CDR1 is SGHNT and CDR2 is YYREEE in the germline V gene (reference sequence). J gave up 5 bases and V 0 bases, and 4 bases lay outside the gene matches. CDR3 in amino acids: CASSLGQGARTEAFF. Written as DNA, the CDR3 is TGTGCCAGCAGCTTGGGACAGGGGGCGCGGACTGAAGCTTTCTTT.

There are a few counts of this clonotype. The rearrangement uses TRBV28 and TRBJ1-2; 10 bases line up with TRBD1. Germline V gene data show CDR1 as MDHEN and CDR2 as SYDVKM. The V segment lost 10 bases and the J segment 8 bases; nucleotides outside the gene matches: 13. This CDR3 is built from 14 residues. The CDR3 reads CATSGTGASTGYTF. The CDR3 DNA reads TGTGCCACCTCCGGGACAGGGGCCTCCACCGGCTACACCTTC.

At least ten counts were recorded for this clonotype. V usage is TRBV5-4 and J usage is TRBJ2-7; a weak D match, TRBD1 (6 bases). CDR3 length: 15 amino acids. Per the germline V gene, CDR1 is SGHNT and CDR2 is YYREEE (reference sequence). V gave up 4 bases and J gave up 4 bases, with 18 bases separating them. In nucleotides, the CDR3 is TGTGCCAGCAGCCACGGAGCAGGGGCGAGGTACGAGCAGTACTTC. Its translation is CASSHGAGARYEQYF. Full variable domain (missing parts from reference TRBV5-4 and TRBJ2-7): ETGVTQSPTHLIKTRGQQVTLRCSSQSGHNTVSWYQQALGQGPQFIFQYYREEENGRGNFPPRFSGLQFPNYSSELNVNALELDDSALYLCASSHGAGARYEQYFGPGTRLTVT.

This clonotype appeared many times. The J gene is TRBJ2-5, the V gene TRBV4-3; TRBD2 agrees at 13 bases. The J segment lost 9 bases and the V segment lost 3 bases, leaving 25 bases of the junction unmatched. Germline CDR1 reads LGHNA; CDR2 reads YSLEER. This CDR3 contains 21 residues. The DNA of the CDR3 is TGCGCCAGCAGCCATCCCAACAGGGGGAAAGGGGGACTAGCGGGGACCTTGGCCCAGTACTTC. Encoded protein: CASSHPNRGKGGLAGTLAQYF.

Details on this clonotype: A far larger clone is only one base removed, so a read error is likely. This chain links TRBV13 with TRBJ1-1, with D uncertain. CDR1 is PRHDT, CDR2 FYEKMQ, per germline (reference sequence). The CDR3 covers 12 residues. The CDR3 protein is CAGSPSFTEAFF. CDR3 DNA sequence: TGTGCCGGCAGCCCATCGTTTACTGAAGCTTTCTTT.

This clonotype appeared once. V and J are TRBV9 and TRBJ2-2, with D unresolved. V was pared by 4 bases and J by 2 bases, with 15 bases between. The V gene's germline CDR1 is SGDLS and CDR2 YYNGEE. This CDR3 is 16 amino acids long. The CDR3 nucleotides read TGTGCCAGCAGCCCCCATCCGGACCCAAACACCGGGGAGCTGTTTTTT. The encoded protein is CASSPHPDPNTGELFF.

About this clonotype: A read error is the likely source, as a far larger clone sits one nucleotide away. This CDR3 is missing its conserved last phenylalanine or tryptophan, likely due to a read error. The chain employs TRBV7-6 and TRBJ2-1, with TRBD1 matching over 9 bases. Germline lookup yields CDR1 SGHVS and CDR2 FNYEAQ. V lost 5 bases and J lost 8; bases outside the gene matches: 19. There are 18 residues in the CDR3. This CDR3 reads CASSPRGLLGTGRDEQFS. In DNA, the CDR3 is TGTGCCAGCAGCCCCAGGGGCCTACTTGGGACAGGGCGAGATGAGCAGTTCTCC.

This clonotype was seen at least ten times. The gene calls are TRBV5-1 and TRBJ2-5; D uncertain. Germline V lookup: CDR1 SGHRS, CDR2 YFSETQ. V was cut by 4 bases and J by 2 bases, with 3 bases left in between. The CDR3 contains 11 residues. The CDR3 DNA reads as TGCGCCAGCAGCCGTCAAGAGACCCAGTACTTC. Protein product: CASSRQETQYF.

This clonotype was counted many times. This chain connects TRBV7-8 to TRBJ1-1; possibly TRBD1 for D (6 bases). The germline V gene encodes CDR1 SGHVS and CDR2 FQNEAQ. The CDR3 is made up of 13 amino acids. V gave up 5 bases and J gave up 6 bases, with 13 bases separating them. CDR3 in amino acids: CASSHAGGAEAFF. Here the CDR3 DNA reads TGTGCCAGCAGCCACGCGGGGGGCGCTGAAGCTTTCTTT.

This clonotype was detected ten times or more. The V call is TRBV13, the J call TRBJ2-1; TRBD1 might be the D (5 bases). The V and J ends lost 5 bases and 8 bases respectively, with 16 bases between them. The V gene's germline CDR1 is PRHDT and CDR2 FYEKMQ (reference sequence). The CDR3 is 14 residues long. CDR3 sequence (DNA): TGTGCCAGCAGCCCGTCAGGGTTTGGCGATGAGCAGTTCTTC. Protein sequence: CASSPSGFGDEQFF.

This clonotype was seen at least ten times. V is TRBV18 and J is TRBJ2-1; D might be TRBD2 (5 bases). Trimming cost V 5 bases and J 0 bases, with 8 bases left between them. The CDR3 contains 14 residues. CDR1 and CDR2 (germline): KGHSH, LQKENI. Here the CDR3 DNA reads TGTGCCAGCTCAACCCGGGACTCCTACAATGAGCAGTTCTTC. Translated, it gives CASSTRDSYNEQFF.

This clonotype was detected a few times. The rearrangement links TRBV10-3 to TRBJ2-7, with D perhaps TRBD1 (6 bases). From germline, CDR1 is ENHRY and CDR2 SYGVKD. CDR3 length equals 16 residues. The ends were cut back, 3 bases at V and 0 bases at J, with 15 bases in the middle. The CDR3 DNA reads TGTGCCATCAGTGACCCCGGGACATTAAGCTCCTACGAGCAGTACTTC. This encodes CAISDPGTLSSYEQYF.

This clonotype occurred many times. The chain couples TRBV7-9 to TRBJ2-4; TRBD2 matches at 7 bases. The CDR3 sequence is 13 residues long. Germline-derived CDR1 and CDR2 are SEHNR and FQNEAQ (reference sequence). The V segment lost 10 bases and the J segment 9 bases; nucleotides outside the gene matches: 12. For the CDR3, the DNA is TGTGCCACCGAACCTGGGGGAGGGCGCATTCAGTACTTC. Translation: CATEPGGGRIQYF.

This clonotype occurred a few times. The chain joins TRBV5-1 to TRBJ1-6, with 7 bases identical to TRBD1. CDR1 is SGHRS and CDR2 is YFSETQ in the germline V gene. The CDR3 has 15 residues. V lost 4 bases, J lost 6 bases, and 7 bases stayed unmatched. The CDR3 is CASSRGTVGNSPLHF. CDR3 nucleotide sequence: TGCGCCAGCAGCCGGGGGACAGTGGGTAATTCACCCCTCCACTTT. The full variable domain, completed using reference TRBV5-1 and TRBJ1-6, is KAGVTQTPRYLIKTRGQQVTLSCSPISGHRSVSWYQQTPGQGLQFLFEYFSETQRNKGNFPGRFSGRQFSNSRSEMNVSTLELGDSALYLCASSRGTVGNSPLHFGNGTRLTVT.

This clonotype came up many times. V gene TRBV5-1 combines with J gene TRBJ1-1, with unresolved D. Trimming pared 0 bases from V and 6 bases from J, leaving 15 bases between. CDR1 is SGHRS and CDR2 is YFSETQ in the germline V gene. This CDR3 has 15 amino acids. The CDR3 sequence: CASSLGHRLDAEAFF. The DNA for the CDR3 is TGCGCCAGCAGCTTGGGGCACCGACTGGACGCTGAAGCTTTCTTT. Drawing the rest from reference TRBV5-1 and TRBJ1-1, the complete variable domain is KAGVTQTPRYLIKTRGQQVTLSCSPISGHRSVSWYQQTPGQGLQFLFEYFSETQRNKGNFPGRFSGRQFSNSRSEMNVSTLELGDSALYLCASSLGHRLDAEAFFGQGTRLTVV.

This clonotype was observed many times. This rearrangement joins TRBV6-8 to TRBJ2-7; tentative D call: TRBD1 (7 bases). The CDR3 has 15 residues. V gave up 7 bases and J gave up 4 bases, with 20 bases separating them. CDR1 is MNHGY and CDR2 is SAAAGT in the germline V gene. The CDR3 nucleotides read TGTGCCAGCACCAATGACAGGGAGGCGAGGTACGAGCAGTACTTC. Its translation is CASTNDREARYEQYF.

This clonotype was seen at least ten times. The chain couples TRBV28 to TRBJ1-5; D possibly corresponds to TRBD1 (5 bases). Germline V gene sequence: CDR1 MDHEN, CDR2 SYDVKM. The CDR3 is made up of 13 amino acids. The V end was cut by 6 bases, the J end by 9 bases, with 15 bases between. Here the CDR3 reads CASSSALGGPQHF. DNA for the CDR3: TGTGCCAGCAGCTCCGCCCTCGGGGGGCCCCAGCATTTT.

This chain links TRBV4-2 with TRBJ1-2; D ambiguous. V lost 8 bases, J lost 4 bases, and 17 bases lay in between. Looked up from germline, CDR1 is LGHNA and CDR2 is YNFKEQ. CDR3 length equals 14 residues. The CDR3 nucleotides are TGTGCCAGCGCTCCGCCGGGGAACCTCTATGGCTACACCTTC. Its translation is CASAPPGNLYGYTF.

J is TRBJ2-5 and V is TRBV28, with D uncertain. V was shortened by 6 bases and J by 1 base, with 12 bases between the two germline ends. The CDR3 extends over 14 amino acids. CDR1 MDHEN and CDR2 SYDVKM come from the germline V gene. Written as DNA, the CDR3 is TGTGCCAGCAGCCCGATTTCGGGCCAAGAGACCCAGTACTTC. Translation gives CASSPISGQETQYF.

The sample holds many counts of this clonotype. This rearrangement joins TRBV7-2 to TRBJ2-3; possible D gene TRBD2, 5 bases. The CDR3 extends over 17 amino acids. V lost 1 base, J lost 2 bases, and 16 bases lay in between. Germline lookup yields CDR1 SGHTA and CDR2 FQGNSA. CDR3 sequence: CASSLGSGSRSTDTQYF. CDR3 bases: TGTGCCAGCAGCTTAGGAAGCGGCTCTCGATCCACAGATACGCAGTATTTT.

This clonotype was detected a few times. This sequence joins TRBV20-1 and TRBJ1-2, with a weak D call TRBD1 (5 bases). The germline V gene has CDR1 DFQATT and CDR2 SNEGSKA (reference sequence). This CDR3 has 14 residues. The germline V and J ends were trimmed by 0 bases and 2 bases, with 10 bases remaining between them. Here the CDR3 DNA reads TGCAGTGCTAGAGATATGGGGCAGAACTATGGCTACACCTTC. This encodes CSARDMGQNYGYTF.